A single sample gave rise to the 27 T cell receptor beta chains below, sequenced in a study of blood T cell repertoires in COVID-19. Using immunoSEQ multiplex PCR, the repertoire was profiled, and TCRdb retains in-frame clones only, with some absent. The table records 150,000 to 200,000 clones, around nine tenths of them present only once. What was sequenced was peripheral blood. These receptors originate from a woman in her seventies with COVID-19, enrolled during active disease.

J is TRBJ2-7 and V is TRBV6-5; TRBD1 matches 9 bases. The trim removed 6 bases at V and 2 bases at J, leaving 2 bases unmatched. The CDR3 length is 13 residues. From germline, CDR1 is MNHEY and CDR2 SVGAGI. CDR3 region: CASRGQGAYEQYF. The CDR3 DNA reads as TGTGCCAGCAGGGGACAGGGTGCCTACGAGCAGTACTTC.

The gene calls are TRBV4-2 and TRBJ2-7; 10 bases are shared with TRBD1. The CDR3 loop spans 16 amino acids. Germline CDR1 is LGHNA and CDR2 is YNFKEQ. V gave up 2 bases and J gave up 5 bases; unmatched junction bases: 9. In nucleotides, the CDR3 is TGTGCCAGCAGCCAAAACCCGGGGGACAGGGGTAACGAGCAGTACTTC. Translation gives CASSQNPGDRGNEQYF.

This chain connects TRBV7-9 to TRBJ1-1, with D possibly matching TRBD1 (6 bases). Trimming took 4 bases from V and 11 from J, leaving 14 bases between them. Germline CDR1 SEHNR, CDR2 FQNEAQ (reference sequence). The CDR3 totals 12 residues. The CDR3: CASSSQGMGAFF. The DNA for the CDR3 is TGTGCCAGCAGCTCCCAGGGGATGGGTGCTTTCTTT.

The rearrangement links TRBV7-3 to TRBJ1-6; perhaps TRBD1 as D (5 bases). The CDR3 is 14 residues long. V lost 3 bases, J lost 5 bases, and 8 bases lay in between. Germline lookup yields CDR1 SGHTA and CDR2 FQGTGA. The CDR3 sequence: CASSFGGNNSPLHF. The CDR3 DNA reads TGTGCCAGCAGCTTCGGGGGAAATAATTCACCCCTCCACTTT.

This chain joins TRBV11-2 and TRBJ2-3, with a tentative D call TRBD2 (7 bases). CDR3 size: 15 residues. The germline gives CDR1 SGHAT, CDR2 FQNNGV. V lost 1 base to trimming and J lost 5 bases, with 13 bases between them. The CDR3 DNA reads TGTGCCAGCAGCTTAGTAGGGGGAGGGGGAGATACGCAGTATTTT. It yields the protein CASSLVGGGGDTQYF.

Concerning this clone: The identical CDR3 is also encoded by other nucleotide sequences in the sample. J is TRBJ1-1 and V is TRBV11-2, with 7 bases identical to TRBD1. Germline V CDR1 and CDR2: SGHAT, FQNNGV. CDR3 length: 15 residues. The V gene end was trimmed by 2 bases and the J gene end by 0 bases; junction bases not matched to a gene: 3. DNA of the CDR3: TGTGCCAGCAGCTTACGAGGGACAGTGAACACTGAAGCTTTCTTT. The encoded protein is CASSLRGTVNTEAFF.

This chain links TRBV9 with TRBJ2-5; TRBD2 aligns across 7 bases. Trimming cost V 4 bases and J 2 bases; bases outside gene matches: 8. The CDR3 is made up of 15 amino acids. Germline CDR1 and CDR2: SGDLS and YYNGEE. Here the CDR3 reads CASSLSLADQETQYF. The CDR3, as DNA: TGTGCCAGCAGCCTCTCTCTAGCGGATCAAGAGACCCAGTACTTC.

This clone was seen more than once but under ten times. The CDR3 region is CASSLHGAGGQETQYF. The CDR3 DNA is TGTGCCAGCAGTCTCCATGGAGCGGGGGGCCAAGAGACCCAGTACTTC. The J gene is TRBJ2-5, the V gene TRBV28, with TRBD2 matching 9 bases. The ends lost 5 bases at V and 1 base at J; junction bases unmatched: 8. Germline CDR1 reads MDHEN; CDR2 reads SYDVKM. This CDR3 contains 16 residues.

Turning to this clone: The junction and the germline gene differ at one end; a read error may be behind it. This chain joins TRBV7-7 and TRBJ2-7; 9 bases are a match to TRBD1. The germline V gene encodes CDR1 SSHAT and CDR2 FNYEAQ (reference sequence). This CDR3 has 17 amino acids. The CDR3, as DNA: TGTGCTAGCAGCTTAGAACTCTTCGGGACAGGGCGGTCCGAGCAGTACTTC. This sequence encodes CASSLELFGTGRSEQYF.

This clone was counted once. J is TRBJ1-4 and V is TRBV24-1, with D uncertain. V was trimmed by 4 bases and J by 10 bases, leaving 15 bases between them. CDR1 is KGHDR and CDR2 is SFDVKD in the germline V gene. This CDR3 spans 14 amino acids. CDR3 in DNA: TGTGCCACCAGTGACCCCGACGGTCCGGGAAAACTGTTTTTT. The encoded protein is CATSDPDGPGKLFF.

This chain joins TRBV21-1 and TRBJ1-5; the table gives TRBD1 as D, unverified against the DNA. TRBV21-1 is annotated as a pseudogene. This CDR3 has 16 residues. This CDR3 is CASSNQSQGGYQPQHF. The DNA of the CDR3 is TGTGCCAGCAGCAACCAATCACAGGGTGGATATCAGCCCCAGCATTTT.

The CDR3 bases are TGTGCTCCGGGACAGTTGATCTATCAGCCCCAGCATTTT. Translated, it gives CAPGQLIYQPQHF. V and J are TRBV19 and TRBJ1-5, with TRBD1 matching over 7 bases. Germline V CDR1 and CDR2: LNHDA, SQIVND (reference sequence). CDR3 length: 13 amino acids.

The chain combines TRBV19 with TRBJ2-5, with 12 bases lining up with TRBD2. Trimming cost V 1 base and J 6 bases; bases outside gene matches: 6. This CDR3 has 16 residues. CDR1 is LNHDA and CDR2 is SQIVND in the germline V gene (reference sequence). The CDR3 DNA follows: TGTGCCAGTAGTATAGGACTAGCGGGAGACTCGCAGACCCAGTACTTC. Its translation is CASSIGLAGDSQTQYF.

V gene TRBV20-1 combines with J gene TRBJ2-5, with 8 positions matching TRBD2. The germline V gene encodes CDR1 DFQATT and CDR2 SNEGSKA (reference sequence). This CDR3 has 16 amino acids. The V segment lost 3 bases and the J segment 4 bases; nucleotides outside the gene matches: 13. The CDR3 coding sequence is TGCAGTGCTAGTGACCTTCGGGGGGGGCGCAGAGAGACCCAGTACTTC. Translation gives CSASDLRGGRRETQYF.

This chain joins TRBV18 and TRBJ1-5, with a weak D call TRBD1 (5 bases). There are 15 residues in the CDR3. Germline V gene sequence: CDR1 KGHSH, CDR2 LQKENI. The V gene lost 2 bases and the J gene lost 3 bases, with 11 bases spanning the gap. The CDR3 DNA follows: TGTGCCAGCTCACCAGGGGCTGGGTTCAATCAGCCCCAGCATTTT. Translating it yields CASSPGAGFNQPQHF.

The chain recombines TRBV28 with TRBJ2-7; 10 bases map to TRBD2. J was trimmed by 4 bases and V by 6 bases; bases with no gene match: 15. This CDR3 contains 17 residues. Germline values: CDR1 MDHEN, CDR2 SYDVKM. The CDR3 protein is CASSPAGSGGEKYEQYF. CDR3 sequence (DNA): TGTGCCAGCAGCCCCGCGGGAAGCGGGGGGGAAAAGTACGAGCAGTACTTC.

The chain links TRBV30 to TRBJ1-1, with D unresolved. The CDR3 covers 12 residues. CDR1 and CDR2 from the germline V gene are GTSNPN and SVGIG (reference sequence). V shed 2 bases and J shed 0 bases, with 4 bases lying between them. The CDR3 loop reads CAWSWLNTEAFF. DNA for the CDR3: TGTGCCTGGAGTTGGCTGAACACTGAAGCTTTCTTT.

This clone has just one count. The V call is TRBV19, the J call TRBJ1-5, with 9 nucleotides matching TRBD1. After removal of 8 bases from V and 6 bases from J, the junction contained 5 bases not matched to a gene. CDR1 and CDR2 (germline): LNHDA, SQIVND (reference sequence). The CDR3 spans 13 residues. The CDR3 region is CASSGTGPQPQHF. Here the CDR3 DNA reads TGTGCCAGTTCTGGGACAGGGCCTCAGCCCCAGCATTTT.

For this clone: Mismatch with germline at one junction end may stem from a read error. This chain joins TRBV7-7 and TRBJ2-4; possible D gene TRBD1, 5 bases. The CDR3 is 13 amino acids. Germline CDR1 is SSHAT and CDR2 is FNYEAQ (reference sequence). The DNA for the CDR3 is TGTGCTAGCAGCGCCGGTAGGGGCGACATTCAGTACTTC. Amino acids: CASSAGRGDIQYF. Together with reference TRBV7-7 and TRBJ2-4, the CDR3 gives the full variable domain: GAGVSQSPRYKVTKRGQDVTLRCDPISSHATLYWYQQALGQGPEFLTYFNYEAQPDKSGLPSDRFSAERPEGSISTLTIQRTEQRDSAMYRCASSAGRGDIQYFGAGTRLSVL.

J is TRBJ1-3 and V is TRBV27; TRBD1 matches at 10 bases. The ends lost 4 bases at V and 0 bases at J; junction bases unmatched: 3. The CDR3 consists of 16 residues. Looked up from germline, CDR1 is MNHEY and CDR2 is SMNVEV (reference sequence). CDR3 DNA: TGTGCCAGCAGTTCCGGACAGGGGGGCTCTGGAAACACCATATATTTT. Protein sequence: CASSSGQGGSGNTIYF.

In DNA, the CDR3 is TGTGCCTGGAGCAATCGATGGGGGGGGACCCTCCCAGCTTTCTTT. Encoded protein: CAWSNRWGGTLPAFF. The V and J genes are TRBV30 and TRBJ1-1; possibly TRBD1 for D (5 bases). Germline values: CDR1 GTSNPN, CDR2 SVGIG (reference sequence). The CDR3 has 15 amino acids. Trimming left V 3 bases short and J 10 bases short, with 24 bases between.

The gene calls are TRBV6-5 and TRBJ2-1; 10 nucleotides line up with TRBD2. Germline V gene lookup returns CDR1 MNHEY and CDR2 SVGAGI. The V gene end was trimmed by 0 bases and the J gene end by 8 bases; junction bases not matched to a gene: 7. The CDR3 runs to 16 residues. The CDR3 loop is CASSYSIPLAGDEQFF. The CDR3 DNA is TGTGCCAGCAGTTACTCGATTCCCCTAGCGGGGGATGAGCAGTTCTTC.

The table lists this clone with a few counts. The chain carries TRBV28 and TRBJ2-3; the D gene is possibly TRBD2 (6 bases). Per the germline V gene, CDR1 is MDHEN and CDR2 is SYDVKM. The CDR3 totals 13 residues. Deletions cut 10 bases from V and 2 bases from J, with 13 bases between. This CDR3 is CAITTGVTDTQYF. For the CDR3, the DNA is TGTGCCATCACCACGGGGGTCACAGATACGCAGTATTTT.

This clone was detected a few times. Here the CDR3 reads CASSQYRAYGNTIYF. DNA of the CDR3: TGTGCCAGCAGCCAATACAGGGCATACGGAAACACCATATATTTT. This chain joins TRBV3-1 (or the pseudogene TRBV3-2) and TRBJ1-3; possible D gene TRBD1, 6 bases. This CDR3 comprises 15 residues. Trimming stripped 2 bases from V and 4 bases from J, with 12 bases between. Germline CDR1 is LGHDT and CDR2 is YNNKEL (reference sequence).

This clone was observed a handful of times. The chain carries TRBV27 and TRBJ2-7; TRBD1 matches at 7 bases. This CDR3 has 13 residues. Germline V CDR1 and CDR2: MNHEY, SMNVEV (reference sequence). V lost 6 bases, J lost 7 bases, and 9 bases stayed unmatched. The CDR3 nucleotides read TGTGCCAGCAGGCAAGGACAGGCCGGAGAGCAGTACTTC. Amino acids: CASRQGQAGEQYF.

This clone appeared a single time. V usage is TRBV5-4 and J usage is TRBJ2-6; 10 nucleotides match TRBD1. V was clipped by 6 bases and J by 2 bases; unmatched bases: 8. The CDR3 has 17 residues. CDR1 SGHNT and CDR2 YYREEE come from the germline V gene (reference sequence). The chain's CDR3 is CASMRRDRGAGANVLTF. CDR3 in DNA: TGTGCCAGCATGCGCCGGGACAGGGGTGCTGGGGCCAACGTCCTGACTTTC.

The table lists this clone with a few counts. The genes are TRBV28 and TRBJ1-3; D might be TRBD1 (5 bases). This CDR3 has 14 residues. Germline V gene data show CDR1 as MDHEN and CDR2 as SYDVKM. The V and J ends lost 7 bases and 8 bases respectively, with 18 bases between them. This chain's CDR3 is CASTPRAIGDTIYF. DNA for the CDR3: TGTGCCAGCACTCCCAGGGCAATCGGCGACACCATATATTTT.